This TCR beta chain originates from a study of T cell responses to AZD1222 COVID-19 vaccine. Study-wide points: CD4 TCRs covered the whole spike, strongest at regions 160-218 and 743-854. Reportedly, nearly half the spike-specific TCRs target unmutated variant regions. After the peak T cell response, and only then, were repertoires sampled.

Only in-frame clones appear in the TCRdb table, and some are missing; sequencing was by immunoSEQ multiplex PCR. The sample includes 95,000 to 150,000 clones, about 89% seen only once; the top ten take 8.5% to 14%. On this clone itself: The antigen is not known.

CDR3 length: 16 residues. J was trimmed by 5 bases and V by 4 bases; bases with no gene match: 13. Germline values: CDR1 SGHAT, CDR2 FQNNGV. The sample in question was peripheral blood, obtained on day 0 of MenACWY control vaccination. The J gene is TRBJ2-5, the V gene TRBV11-2; 7 positions agree with TRBD1. This sequence originates from an adult in good health. Written as DNA, the CDR3 is TGTGCCAGCAGCTCCCCTCTAGGGGGCAATCCGGAGACCCAGTACTTC. Translating gives CASSSPLGGNPETQYF.